These 22 T cell receptor beta chains originate from one sample sequenced in a study of long-term antiretroviral therapy in people with HIV. Sequencing relied on immunoSEQ assay v3.0, run at survey level. The repertoire was sequenced with immunoSEQ multiplex PCR; TCRdb's copy has only in-frame clones and lacks some. There are 20,000 to 25,000 clones in the sample; approximately 80% occur only once, and 4% to 6% lies in the top ten. The sequenced sample was unsorted PBMCs, obtained 0.3 years after starting antiretroviral therapy. The receptors originated from a man aged 45 to 65 with HIV.

The rearrangement joins TRBV30 to TRBJ1-2; no clear D gene. Trimming left V 2 bases short and J 6 bases short, with 19 bases between. Germline V lookup: CDR1 GTSNPN, CDR2 SVGIG (reference sequence). The CDR3 runs 15 residues. CDR3: CAWSPITGFWDGYTF. The CDR3, as DNA: TGTGCCTGGAGTCCCATTACGGGATTCTGGGATGGCTACACCTTC.

This chain uses TRBV5-1 with TRBJ1-1; D perhaps matches TRBD1 (6 bases). The ends were cut back, 1 base at V and 1 base at J, with 17 bases in the middle. Germline V gene sequence: CDR1 SGHRS, CDR2 YFSETQ. The CDR3 contains 17 residues. Here the CDR3 reads CASSLTPRQAKNTEAFF. Written as DNA, the CDR3 is TGCGCCAGCAGCTTGACCCCACGACAGGCCAAGAACACTGAAGCTTTCTTT.

The sample holds one count of this clone. The V and J genes are TRBV14 and TRBJ2-7; TRBD2 matches at 7 bases. Germline V gene sequence: CDR1 SGHDN, CDR2 FVKESK. This CDR3 contains 16 residues. J gave up 1 base and V 2 bases, and 8 bases lay outside the gene matches. In DNA, the CDR3 is TGTGCCAGCAGCCAATCCCTCCGGCGGGGGTCCTACGAGCAGTACTTC. Translated, it gives CASSQSLRRGSYEQYF.

The chain carries TRBV7-8 and TRBJ2-3; weak D call: TRBD2 (6 bases). The germline gives CDR1 SGHVS, CDR2 FQNEAQ. The CDR3 consists of 18 residues. Trimming shortened V by 3 bases and J by 0 bases, and 19 bases separated the two germline ends. CDR3 in DNA: TGTGCCAGCAGCTTCCTCCCCGAGGCTAGCGATAGCACAGATACGCAGTATTTT. It encodes CASSFLPEASDSTDTQYF.

The chain has TRBV11-2 and TRBJ2-7; no clear D gene. The CDR3 runs 12 residues. Germline values: CDR1 SGHAT, CDR2 FQNNGV. Trimming took off 3 bases at V and 4 bases at J, with 7 bases between the two ends. CDR3 nucleotide sequence: TGTGCCAGCAGCTTGTTGGGGTACGAGCAGTACTTC. Residues: CASSLLGYEQYF.

The rearrangement uses TRBV10-3 and TRBJ2-7; D is undetermined. This CDR3 has 14 residues. CDR1 and CDR2 from the germline V gene are ENHRY and SYGVKD. With 3 bases removed from V and 2 bases from J, the gap between germline ends came to 11 bases. DNA of the CDR3: TGTGCCATCAGTGATGTCGAGGCAGCCTACGAGCAGTACTTC. It translates to CAISDVEAAYEQYF.

The gene calls are TRBV4-3 and TRBJ1-2; D gene uncertain. Per the germline V gene, CDR1 is LGHNA and CDR2 is YSLEER. V was shortened by 2 bases and J by 5 bases, with 21 bases between the two germline ends. This CDR3 comprises 17 residues. DNA of the CDR3: TGCGCCAGCAGCCAATTCTACCCCAGCCGGACGGAGTATGGCTACACCTTC. It yields the protein CASSQFYPSRTEYGYTF.

This chain connects TRBV27 to TRBJ2-1; D gene ambiguous. The V gene lost 2 bases and the J gene lost 5 bases, with 4 bases spanning the gap. CDR1 and CDR2 from the germline V gene are MNHEY and SMNVEV (reference sequence). There are 12 residues in the CDR3. The CDR3 sequence is CASSLRDNEQFF. DNA of the CDR3: TGTGCCAGCAGTTTAAGGGACAATGAGCAGTTCTTC.

The gene calls are TRBV27 and TRBJ2-7; D might be TRBD1 or TRBD2, each matching 5 bases. CDR3 length: 15 amino acids. Germline lookup yields CDR1 MNHEY and CDR2 SMNVEV (reference sequence). Deletions cut 5 bases from V and 4 bases from J, with 18 bases between. The CDR3 spells CASSPGWGFGYEQYF. DNA for the CDR3: TGTGCCAGCAGTCCAGGGTGGGGGTTCGGTTACGAGCAGTACTTC.

This sequence joins TRBV5-1 and TRBJ2-1; perhaps TRBD2 as D (6 bases). Germline CDR1 is SGHRS and CDR2 is YFSETQ. Deletions cut 4 bases from V and 5 bases from J, with 16 bases between. The CDR3 length is 15 residues. The chain's CDR3 is CASSGGGTFNNEQFF. CDR3 sequence (DNA): TGCGCCAGCAGCGGCGGCGGGACTTTCAACAATGAGCAGTTCTTC.

The chain recombines TRBV18 with TRBJ2-5; possibly TRBD2 for D (7 bases). Trimming pared 0 bases from V and 4 bases from J, leaving 12 bases between. From germline, CDR1 is KGHSH and CDR2 LQKENI. The CDR3 sequence is 15 residues long. The CDR3 region is CASSPPGGRLETQYF. In DNA, the CDR3 is TGTGCCAGCTCACCACCCGGGGGGCGGCTAGAGACCCAGTACTTC. The full variable domain, rest sourced from reference TRBV18 and TRBJ2-5, is NAGVMQNPRHLVRRRGQEARLRCSPMKGHSHVYWYRQLPEEGLKFMVYLQKENIIDESGMPKERFSAEFPKEGPSILRIQQVVRGDSAAYFCASSPPGGRLETQYFGPGTRLLVL.

This clone was observed a handful of times. V usage is TRBV5-5 and J usage is TRBJ1-5, with a possible D match to TRBD1 (6 bases). CDR3 size: 11 residues. Germline lookup yields CDR1 SGHKS and CDR2 YYEKEE (reference sequence). V lost 4 bases and J 9 bases, leaving 8 bases between the germline ends. This chain's CDR3 is CASSGGGPQHF. In nucleotides, the CDR3 is TGTGCCAGCAGCGGAGGGGGGCCCCAGCATTTT.

J is TRBJ2-1 and V is TRBV7-9; the match to TRBD2 covers 14 bases. This CDR3 comprises 15 residues. V was clipped by 7 bases and J by 6 bases; unmatched bases: 5. Germline CDR1 is SEHNR and CDR2 is FQNEAQ (reference sequence). This CDR3 reads CASTKGLAGANEQFF. The CDR3 nucleotides are TGTGCCAGCACGAAGGGACTAGCGGGAGCCAATGAGCAGTTCTTC.

This chain uses TRBV28 with TRBJ2-7; no firm D call. Germline V gene data show CDR1 as MDHEN and CDR2 as SYDVKM. V was shortened by 5 bases and J by 0 bases, with 5 bases between the two germline ends. The CDR3 has 12 residues. Here the CDR3 DNA reads TGTGCCAGCAGTCCAAGCTCCTACGAGCAGTACTTC. It codes for CASSPSSYEQYF.

This clone showed up just once. This sequence joins TRBV7-8 and TRBJ2-2, with TRBD1 as a possible D gene (6 bases). Germline values: CDR1 SGHVS, CDR2 FQNEAQ. Trimming took off 5 bases at V and 7 bases at J, with 11 bases between the two ends. This CDR3 comprises 13 residues. CDR3 protein: CASSQQGIGELFF. The CDR3 bases are TGTGCCAGCAGCCAACAGGGAATCGGGGAGCTGTTTTTT.

This chain links TRBV9 with TRBJ2-2, with 7 bases identical to TRBD2. The CDR3 covers 16 residues. Trimming removed 0 bases from V and 2 bases from J; junction bases left unmatched: 4. Looked up from germline, CDR1 is SGDLS and CDR2 is YYNGEE. The CDR3 loop reads CASSVVGTTNTGELFF. The DNA for the CDR3 is TGTGCCAGCAGCGTAGTAGGGACTACAAACACCGGGGAGCTGTTTTTT.

This chain uses TRBV18 with TRBJ2-2; maybe TRBD1 (6 bases). Trimming removed 1 base from V and 7 bases from J, with 19 bases in between. CDR3 length: 17 amino acids. Germline lookup yields CDR1 KGHSH and CDR2 LQKENI. Written as DNA, the CDR3 is TGTGCCAGCTCACCACGAAGCAAAACAGGGTTGGTCGGGGAGCTGTTTTTT. Protein sequence: CASSPRSKTGLVGELFF.

J is TRBJ1-3 and V is TRBV4-3, with D maybe TRBD1 (6 bases). The CDR3 totals 17 residues. Per germline, CDR1 LGHNA and CDR2 YSLEER. Trimming left V 4 bases short and J 0 bases short, with 16 bases between. The DNA for the CDR3 is TGCGCCAGCAGCCCGGGGTTGGGGGGCTACTCTGGAAACACCATATATTTT. It codes for CASSPGLGGYSGNTIYF.

The chain uses TRBV9 and TRBJ2-1; no definite D call. CDR3 length: 13 residues. CDR1 SGDLS and CDR2 YYNGEE come from the germline V gene. The germline V and J ends were trimmed by 1 base and 8 bases, with 10 bases remaining between them. The CDR3 nucleotides are TGTGCCAGCAGCGTAAGAACAGTGGATGAGCAGTTCTTC. This gives the protein CASSVRTVDEQFF.

The chain carries TRBV29-1 and TRBJ1-2; 11 nucleotides match TRBD1. Germline CDR1 SQVTM, CDR2 ANQGSEA. The V gene end was trimmed by 4 bases and the J gene end by 3 bases; junction bases not matched to a gene: 1. CDR3 size: 13 residues. CDR3 DNA sequence: TGCAGCGTTGGGACAGGGGGCTACTATGGCTACACCTTC. This translates into CSVGTGGYYGYTF.

The chain recombines TRBV10-3 with TRBJ1-2; 9 bases match TRBD1. The trim removed 6 bases at V and 2 bases at J, leaving 7 bases unmatched. The CDR3 has 15 amino acids. Germline CDR1 ENHRY, CDR2 SYGVKD. The CDR3 DNA sequence: TGTGCCATCAGCCAAACCGGGACAGGGAACTATGGCTACACCTTC. Translating it yields CAISQTGTGNYGYTF.

The chain employs TRBV27 and TRBJ1-1; possibly TRBD1 for D (5 bases). The CDR3 length is 12 residues. The V gene lost 6 bases and the J gene lost 9 bases, with 14 bases spanning the gap. The germline V gene encodes CDR1 MNHEY and CDR2 SMNVEV (reference sequence). CDR3 sequence: CASRSADSKAFF. For the CDR3, the DNA is TGTGCCAGCAGATCGGCCGACAGCAAAGCTTTCTTT.